This passage covers 29 T cell receptor beta chains from one sample sequenced in a study of T cell changes during pregnancy in multiple sclerosis (dated by TCRdb to about 2019). Libraries were made using the immunoSEQ multiplex PCR assay. Imported from immuneACCESS, the table was reduced by TCRdb to in-frame sequences with V and J called. These copies leave out some clones; in studies compared against another copy, an unresolved V gene accounts for under half, and the cause of the remainder is not known. This sample is represented by 65,000 to 70,000 clones; 85% to 95% of them were singletons. Clones ranked in the top ten supply around 2% of the sample. This sample comprised peripheral blood, obtained in the third trimester of pregnancy. The receptors come from a female donor in good health, enrolled as a control in a pregnancy study.

The CDR3: CASSRGAGSYSYEQYF. CDR3 DNA sequence: TGTGCCAGCAGTCGAGGAGCGGGGTCTTACTCCTACGAGCAGTACTTC. The rearrangement joins TRBV27 to TRBJ2-7; 7 bases line up with TRBD2. Germline values: CDR1 MNHEY, CDR2 SMNVEV (reference sequence). V lost 5 bases and J lost 0; bases outside the gene matches: 10. The CDR3 runs 16 residues.

This clone was counted at least ten times. At the DNA level, this CDR3 is encoded by other sequences in the same sample as well. The chain couples TRBV19 to TRBJ2-1; 9 nucleotides line up with TRBD2. The CDR3 consists of 15 residues. Germline loops: CDR1 LNHDA, CDR2 SQIVND (reference sequence). The V segment lost 3 bases and the J segment 4 bases; nucleotides outside the gene matches: 4. CDR3 sequence: CASSISSGAYNEQFF. The CDR3 DNA reads as TGTGCCAGTAGTATCTCTAGCGGGGCTTACAATGAGCAGTTCTTC.

The rearrangement joins TRBV27 to TRBJ1-2; D is possibly TRBD1 (6 bases). Trimming removed 5 bases from V and 4 bases from J, with 14 bases in between. Looked up from germline, CDR1 is MNHEY and CDR2 is SMNVEV (reference sequence). The CDR3 runs 14 residues. The CDR3, as DNA: TGTGCCAGCAGTGATCGACAGGTCCCCTATGGCTACACCTTC. It codes for CASSDRQVPYGYTF.

V is TRBV7-9 and J is TRBJ1-5; D is unclear. The CDR3 is made up of 16 amino acids. Trimming cost V 0 bases and J 7 bases, with 16 bases left between them. From germline, CDR1 is SEHNR and CDR2 FQNEAQ (reference sequence). The CDR3 region has the DNA TGTGCCAGCAGCTTAGCCTCGGAGGAGGTCAGACAGCCCCAGCATTTT. As protein: CASSLASEEVRQPQHF. Variable domain in full (rest from reference TRBV7-9 and TRBJ1-5): DTGVSQNPRHKITKRGQNVTFRCDPISEHNRLYWYRQTLGQGPEFLTYFQNEAQLEKSRLLSDRFSAERPKGSFSTLEIQRTEQGDSAMYLCASSLASEEVRQPQHFGDGTRLSIL.

The chain recombines TRBV19 with TRBJ1-1, with a tentative D call TRBD1 (6 bases). CDR3 length equals 16 residues. In germline, CDR1 is LNHDA, CDR2 SQIVND (reference sequence). V was cut by 6 bases and J by 1 base, with 18 bases left in between. The chain's CDR3 is CASRRVTPGENTEAFF. CDR3 bases: TGTGCCAGTAGGAGGGTGACTCCAGGGGAGAACACTGAAGCTTTCTTT. The variable domain in full, completed from reference TRBV19 and TRBJ1-1, reads DGGITQSPKYLFRKEGQNVTLSCEQNLNHDAMYWYRQDPGQGLRLIYYSQIVNDFQKGDIAEGYSVSREKKESFPLTVTSAQKNPTAFYLCASRRVTPGENTEAFFGQGTRLTVV.

V gene TRBV27 combines with J gene TRBJ1-1; maybe TRBD1 (5 bases). Germline assignment: CDR1 MNHEY and CDR2 SMNVEV (reference sequence). V was shortened by 0 bases and J by 4 bases, with 9 bases between the two germline ends. CDR3 size: 14 residues. Here the CDR3 reads CASSLSGGFTEAFF. The CDR3 nucleotides are TGTGCCAGCAGTTTATCCGGGGGTTTCACTGAAGCTTTCTTT.

The gene calls are TRBV19 and TRBJ2-1; the D gene is possibly TRBD1 (5 bases). There are 14 residues in the CDR3. Germline loops: CDR1 LNHDA, CDR2 SQIVND (reference sequence). Deletions cut 6 bases from V and 5 bases from J, with 14 bases between. CDR3 residues: CASRSDSSNNEQFF. As DNA, the CDR3 is TGTGCCAGTAGAAGCGACAGTTCAAACAATGAGCAGTTCTTC.

This clone was picked up one time. The chain is built from TRBV7-3 and TRBJ2-7; tentatively, D is TRBD2 (5 bases). CDR3 length: 15 residues. The germline CDR1 and CDR2 sequences are SGHTA and FQGTGA. Trimming took 5 bases from V and 2 from J, leaving 16 bases between them. CDR3 nucleotide sequence: TGTGCCAGCAGCGACCATCGGACTTCCCCCTACGAGCAGTACTTC. It encodes CASSDHRTSPYEQYF.

This chain links TRBV30 with TRBJ2-7; possibly TRBD1 for D (5 bases). The CDR3 loop spans 13 amino acids. CDR1 and CDR2 from the germline V gene are GTSNPN and SVGIG (reference sequence). V was trimmed by 8 bases and J by 1 base, leaving 15 bases between them. The CDR3 protein is CAGNRLPSYEQYF. The CDR3, as DNA: TGTGCCGGAAACAGGCTACCGTCCTACGAGCAGTACTTC.

This clone was seen a single time. V usage is TRBV7-2 and J usage is TRBJ2-5; 11 bases align to TRBD2. Germline-derived CDR1 and CDR2 are SGHTA and FQGNSA. V gave up 5 bases and J gave up 3 bases; unmatched junction bases: 8. CDR3 size: 16 residues. Written as DNA, the CDR3 is TGTGCCAGCAGCCCCGATAGCGGGAGGGCGGAAGAGACCCAGTACTTC. It is translated as CASSPDSGRAEETQYF.

The genes are TRBV19 and TRBJ2-1; 8 nucleotides line up with TRBD2. The CDR3 extends over 11 amino acids. CDR1 and CDR2 (germline): LNHDA, SQIVND (reference sequence). J was trimmed by 14 bases and V by 6 bases; bases with no gene match: 6. This CDR3 reads CASSITSGKFF. CDR3 coding DNA: TGTGCCAGTAGCATTACTAGCGGCAAGTTCTTC.

Note on this clone: Additional DNA sequences in this sample encode the identical CDR3. This CDR3 reads CASSPRQGLDGYTF. The CDR3 DNA follows: TGTGCCAGCAGCCCGCGACAGGGGCTCGATGGCTACACCTTC. The V gene is TRBV7-2, the J gene TRBJ1-2, with 8 bases fitting TRBD1. The trim removed 5 bases at V and 6 bases at J, leaving 8 bases unmatched. Per the germline V gene, CDR1 is SGHTA and CDR2 is FQGNSA. This CDR3 is 14 amino acids long.

V usage is TRBV2 and J usage is TRBJ2-5, with 7 bases lining up with TRBD2. CDR1 and CDR2 from the germline V gene are SNHLY and FYNNEI. Unmatched junction bases numbered 13, after V lost 8 bases and J lost 7 bases. The CDR3 loop spans 14 amino acids. Here the CDR3 reads CASLRETPWGTQYF. The DNA for the CDR3 is TGTGCCAGCCTGCGGGAGACGCCATGGGGGACCCAGTACTTC.

This clone was picked up one time. At one of its ends the junction is not consistent with the germline gene, which may arise from a read error. The gene calls are TRBV9 and TRBJ2-7; TRBD2 matches at 7 bases. The CDR3 sequence is 13 residues long. Germline V lookup: CDR1 SGDLS, CDR2 YYNGEE. The DNA of the CDR3 is TGTGCCAGCAGCCAGCGACTAAGCGGGGAGATGAACTTC. It is translated as CASSQRLSGEMNF.

V and J are TRBV27 and TRBJ1-2; TRBD1 aligns across 10 bases. The CDR3 totals 15 residues. Germline values: CDR1 MNHEY, CDR2 SMNVEV (reference sequence). Trimming cost V 5 bases and J 2 bases; bases outside gene matches: 5. CDR3 sequence reads: CASSPQDRGNYGYTF. The CDR3 DNA is TGTGCCAGCAGTCCACAGGACAGGGGGAACTATGGCTACACCTTC.

Here the CDR3 reads CASSLVGYEQYF. As DNA, the CDR3 is TGCGCCAGCAGCTTGGTCGGCTACGAGCAGTACTTC. This chain links TRBV5-1 with TRBJ2-7, with D unclear. The CDR3 spans 12 residues. V gave up 0 bases and J gave up 3 bases, with 4 bases separating them. Germline CDR1 SGHRS, CDR2 YFSETQ.

This clone turned up a few times. The chain uses TRBV7-9 and TRBJ1-6, with unresolved D. V lost 4 bases, J lost 7 bases, and 14 bases lay in between. Germline V gene lookup returns CDR1 SEHNR and CDR2 FQNEAQ (reference sequence). The CDR3 is 15 amino acids. Here the CDR3 reads CASSYPGGMNSPLHF. The CDR3 nucleotides read TGTGCCAGCAGCTACCCGGGAGGGATGAATTCACCCCTCCACTTT.

This clone was observed a few times. For the CDR3, the DNA is TGTGCCAGCAGCTTTGACAGCACTTCTGGCTACACCTTC. The encoded protein is CASSFDSTSGYTF. The chain uses TRBV9 and TRBJ1-2, with a possible D match to TRBD1 (5 bases). The CDR3 runs 13 residues. Germline assignment: CDR1 SGDLS and CDR2 YYNGEE. The V end lost 4 bases, the J end lost 7 bases, and 14 bases lay between the germline ends. Supplemented by reference TRBV9 and TRBJ1-2, the full variable domain reads DSGVTQTPKHLITATGQRVTLRCSPRSGDLSVYWYQQSLDQGLQFLIQYYNGEERAKGNILERFSAQQFPDLHSELNLSSLELGDSALYFCASSFDSTSGYTFGSGTRLTVV.

The chain uses TRBV18 and TRBJ1-3; D is possibly TRBD1 (6 bases). The CDR3 loop spans 17 amino acids. Germline V CDR1 and CDR2: KGHSH, LQKENI. The ends were cut back, 3 bases at V and 0 bases at J, with 15 bases in the middle. The CDR3 loop reads CASSPLGQLSSGNTIYF. CDR3 in DNA: TGTGCCAGCTCACCTTTGGGACAACTAAGCTCTGGAAACACCATATATTTT.

The chain links TRBV4-1 to TRBJ2-7; 7 positions match TRBD2. Germline CDR1 and CDR2: MGHRA and YSYEKL. Trimming took 2 bases from V and 2 from J; bases not matched to a gene: 12. This CDR3 has 17 amino acids. The CDR3 loop is CASSQYPAGSGPYEQYF. In DNA form, the CDR3 reads TGCGCCAGCAGCCAATACCCAGCGGGTAGCGGGCCCTACGAGCAGTACTTC.

The genes are TRBV7-9 and TRBJ2-7, with a possible D match to TRBD1 (5 bases). V shed 1 base and J shed 5 bases, with 12 bases lying between them. Per the germline V gene, CDR1 is SEHNR and CDR2 is FQNEAQ (reference sequence). The CDR3 is 14 amino acids. CDR3 coding DNA: TGTGCCAGCAGCTTAGTGGGGCAGGGCCACGAGCAGTACTTC. It specifies CASSLVGQGHEQYF. Full variable domain (remainder filled in from reference TRBV7-9 and TRBJ2-7): DTGVSQNPRHKITKRGQNVTFRCDPISEHNRLYWYRQTLGQGPEFLTYFQNEAQLEKSRLLSDRFSAERPKGSFSTLEIQRTEQGDSAMYLCASSLVGQGHEQYFGPGTRLTVT.

A note on this clone: Germline and junction disagree at one end, which may indicate a read error. This rearrangement joins TRBV7-7 to TRBJ2-1; 11 nucleotides align to TRBD2. The length of the CDR3 is 15 residues. Germline V gives CDR1 SSHAT, CDR2 FNYEAQ (reference sequence). The CDR3 loop is CASSLGRGTSGEQFF. In DNA, the CDR3 is TGTGCTAGCAGCTTAGGCAGGGGGACTAGCGGAGAGCAGTTCTTC.

The rearrangement uses TRBV29-1 and TRBJ2-1; D is undetermined. The CDR3 is 14 residues long. V was shortened by 3 bases and J by 2 bases, with 11 bases between the two germline ends. Germline V gene sequence: CDR1 SQVTM, CDR2 ANQGSEA. CDR3 amino acids: CSVEGSSPYNEQFF. The CDR3 bases are TGCAGCGTTGAGGGCTCCTCGCCCTACAATGAGCAGTTCTTC.

The J gene is TRBJ2-7, the V gene TRBV28, with 13 bases matching TRBD2. Germline CDR1 MDHEN, CDR2 SYDVKM. This CDR3 comprises 14 residues. V gave up 6 bases and J gave up 9 bases; unmatched junction bases: 8. The CDR3: CASSQTSGRLGQYF. As DNA, the CDR3 is TGTGCCAGCAGCCAGACTAGCGGGAGGCTCGGGCAGTACTTC.

The chain couples TRBV5-1 to TRBJ2-7, with D tentatively TRBD2 (6 bases). The V end lost 0 bases, the J end lost 1 base, and 11 bases lay between the germline ends. This CDR3 region has 15 residues. The germline CDR1 and CDR2 sequences are SGHRS and YFSETQ. The CDR3 sequence: CASSLDPAGSYEQYF. The CDR3 DNA sequence: TGCGCCAGCAGCTTGGATCCTGCGGGGTCCTACGAGCAGTACTTC.

The chain couples TRBV7-9 to TRBJ2-1; the match to TRBD2 covers 13 bases. V was pared by 5 bases and J by 8 bases, with 6 bases of the junction left unmatched. The germline V gene has CDR1 SEHNR and CDR2 FQNEAQ (reference sequence). The CDR3 runs to 15 residues. CDR3 sequence (DNA): TGTGCCAGCAGCCTGGCAGGACTAGCGGGAGATGAGCAGTTCTTC. The encoded protein is CASSLAGLAGDEQFF.

This chain joins TRBV27 and TRBJ2-3; 10 bases fit TRBD2. The length of the CDR3 is 15 residues. Germline V gene lookup returns CDR1 MNHEY and CDR2 SMNVEV (reference sequence). The J segment lost 6 bases and the V segment lost 5 bases, leaving 8 bases of the junction unmatched. The DNA of the CDR3 is TGTGCCAGCAGTCCCGGACTAGCGGAACGGGATACGCAGTATTTT. Translating gives CASSPGLAERDTQYF.

The chain joins TRBV19 to TRBJ2-7, with 7 bases identical to TRBD1. Germline CDR1 LNHDA, CDR2 SQIVND (reference sequence). This CDR3 is 13 amino acids long. V shed 5 bases, J shed 0 bases, and the junction held 1 base outside the gene matches. CDR3: CASSDRASYEQYF. DNA of the CDR3: TGTGCCAGTAGTGACAGGGCCTCCTACGAGCAGTACTTC.

This sequence joins TRBV7-2 and TRBJ1-5; D remains ambiguous. CDR1 is SGHTA and CDR2 is FQGNSA in the germline V gene. V was clipped by 8 bases and J by 2 bases, with 13 bases between them. The CDR3 loop spans 14 amino acids. The CDR3 is CASAAGSGNQPQHF. The CDR3 coding sequence is TGTGCCAGCGCAGCGGGTAGCGGCAATCAGCCCCAGCATTTT.